Below are 24 T cell receptor beta chains sequenced from a single sample in a study of radiotherapy plus CTLA-4 blockade in lung cancer. Measured with immunoSEQ multiplex PCR; TCRdb has only the in-frame clones, and not every one. Of over 100,000 clones listed, over 65% are singletons. The specimen was peripheral blood, collected from a patient treated with radiotherapy plus ipilimumab. Every receptor here comes from a human donor with non-small cell lung cancer that progressed on radiotherapy plus ipilimumab. Some clones in this sample may be carry-over from other donors' samples.

The chain uses TRBV30 and TRBJ2-2; no definite D call. The CDR3 consists of 15 residues. The V and J ends lost 3 bases and 2 bases respectively, with 13 bases between them. Per the germline V gene, CDR1 is GTSNPN and CDR2 is SVGIG (reference sequence). DNA of the CDR3: TGTGCCTGGAGCCGGATGGCATTCAACACCGGGGAGCTGTTTTTT. It translates to CAWSRMAFNTGELFF.

This clone was detected only once. The chain uses TRBV29-1 and TRBJ1-2; possible D gene TRBD1, 6 bases. With 5 bases removed from V and 8 bases from J, the gap between germline ends came to 12 bases. Germline CDR1 reads SQVTM; CDR2 reads ANQGSEA. The CDR3 runs 11 residues. In nucleotides, the CDR3 is TGCAGCGTTAACACAGGGTTGGGCTACACCTTC. Its protein product is CSVNTGLGYTF.

The chain uses TRBV6-6 and TRBJ2-3; possibly TRBD1 for D (5 bases). CDR3 length: 13 residues. V was pared by 8 bases and J by 8 bases, with 17 bases between. From germline, CDR1 is MNHNY and CDR2 SVGAGI (reference sequence). The CDR3 spells CASGAAPRSTQYF. CDR3 sequence (DNA): TGTGCCAGCGGGGCGGCCCCGCGAAGTACGCAGTATTTT.

V gene TRBV19 combines with J gene TRBJ2-3; D call uncertain. This CDR3 region has 13 residues. CDR1 LNHDA and CDR2 SQIVND come from the germline V gene (reference sequence). The V gene lost 3 bases and the J gene lost 9 bases, with 13 bases spanning the gap. In DNA, the CDR3 is TGTGCCAGTAGTATGCAGCCCAGGAGCACGCAGTATTTT. It encodes CASSMQPRSTQYF.

The chain carries TRBV7-9 and TRBJ2-1; 9 bases line up with TRBD2. The CDR3 contains 16 residues. Germline assignment: CDR1 SEHNR and CDR2 FQNEAQ (reference sequence). Trimming removed 3 bases from V and 2 bases from J; junction bases left unmatched: 5. Written as DNA, the CDR3 is TGTGCCAGCAGCTTGGGAGCGGGGGGTCCCTACAATGAGCAGTTCTTC. Translating gives CASSLGAGGPYNEQFF.

This rearrangement joins TRBV14 to TRBJ2-5; TRBD2 might be the D (7 bases). The CDR3 loop spans 15 amino acids. CDR1 and CDR2 (germline): SGHDN, FVKESK. V dropped 2 bases and J dropped 3 bases, with 13 bases sitting between them. CDR3 protein: CASSQRRGGEETQYF. In nucleotides, the CDR3 is TGTGCCAGCAGCCAACGCAGGGGAGGGGAAGAGACCCAGTACTTC.

This chain uses TRBV10-3 with TRBJ2-3, with 7 bases that match TRBD1. From germline, CDR1 is ENHRY and CDR2 SYGVKD. The CDR3 has 13 amino acids. Trimming removed 2 bases from V and 4 bases from J; junction bases left unmatched: 0. CDR3 DNA: TGTGCCATCAGTGAGCAGGGGGCAGATACGCAGTATTTT. Its protein product is CAISEQGADTQYF.

About this clone itself: The same CDR3 arises from other DNA sequences in this sample as well. As DNA, the CDR3 is TGCGCCAGCAGCTTGGCCGTTTACAATGAGCAGTTCTTC. Its translation: CASSLAVYNEQFF. The V gene is TRBV5-1, the J gene TRBJ2-1; D remains unclear. CDR3 size: 13 residues. Germline V gene data show CDR1 as SGHRS and CDR2 as YFSETQ. Trimming pared 0 bases from V and 4 bases from J, leaving 5 bases between. The variable domain in full, completed from reference TRBV5-1 and TRBJ2-1, reads KAGVTQTPRYLIKTRGQQVTLSCSPISGHRSVSWYQQTPGQGLQFLFEYFSETQRNKGNFPGRFSGRQFSNSRSEMNVSTLELGDSALYLCASSLAVYNEQFFGPGTRLTVL.

This clone was recorded a few times. Here the CDR3 DNA reads TGCGCCAGCAGCCAGGGAGTGGGCAGGGCTGGAAACACCATATATTTT. Translated: CASSQGVGRAGNTIYF. V usage is TRBV4-3 and J usage is TRBJ1-3; D might be TRBD1 (5 bases). Germline lookup yields CDR1 LGHNA and CDR2 YSLEER. The V end lost 3 bases, the J end lost 2 bases, and 14 bases lay between the germline ends. CDR3 length equals 16 residues.

This chain uses TRBV6-6 with TRBJ1-6, with 9 bases aligning to TRBD1. Trimming cost V 2 bases and J 10 bases; bases outside gene matches: 3. Germline V gene sequence: CDR1 MNHNY, CDR2 SVGAGI (reference sequence). This CDR3 has 14 residues. CDR3 bases: TGTGCCAGCAGTTACGGGACAGGGACCTCACCCCTCCACTTT. Amino acid sequence: CASSYGTGTSPLHF.

This clone was seen more than once but under ten times. The chain joins TRBV7-2 to TRBJ1-4, with D tentatively TRBD1 (6 bases). In germline, CDR1 is SGHTA, CDR2 FQGNSA. This CDR3 comprises 14 residues. Trimming shortened V by 1 base and J by 10 bases, and 13 bases separated the two germline ends. The CDR3 coding sequence is TGTGCCAGCAGCTTAGGAGCAGGGGAGGCAAAACTGTTTTTT. Its translation is CASSLGAGEAKLFF.

The rearrangement joins TRBV6-5 to TRBJ1-1, with D possibly TRBD1 on 6 matching bases. The germline V and J ends were trimmed by 3 bases and 5 bases, with 13 bases remaining between them. Germline V gene data show CDR1 as MNHEY and CDR2 as SVGAGI. This CDR3 has 14 residues. CDR3 nucleotide sequence: TGTGCCAGCAGTTATTGGGGGCGCGGAACTGAAGCTTTCTTT. It codes for CASSYWGRGTEAFF.

This clone has a handful of counts. The V call is TRBV5-1, the J call TRBJ2-5; 10 bases are shared with TRBD2. Germline values: CDR1 SGHRS, CDR2 YFSETQ. The trim removed 5 bases at V and 5 bases at J, leaving 9 bases unmatched. The CDR3 extends over 15 amino acids. The CDR3 bases are TGCGCCAGCAGTCCAGGAGCGGGGGGGTCTGAGACCCAGTACTTC. Amino acids: CASSPGAGGSETQYF.

V usage is TRBV14 and J usage is TRBJ1-4, with a tentative D call TRBD1 (6 bases). The CDR3 contains 15 residues. CDR1 and CDR2 from the germline V gene are SGHDN and FVKESK. Trimming stripped 4 bases from V and 8 bases from J, with 17 bases between. In DNA form, the CDR3 reads TGTGCCAGCAGCCCACGACCTTCTCAGGGGGAAAAACTGTTTTTT. It codes for CASSPRPSQGEKLFF.

The chain uses TRBV7-9 and TRBJ1-5; 8 bases agree with TRBD1. The CDR3 is 16 amino acids. V was pared by 5 bases and J by 0 bases, with 6 bases of the junction left unmatched. Germline CDR1 is SEHNR and CDR2 is FQNEAQ (reference sequence). The CDR3 loop is CASSAHRGDSNQPQHF. In DNA form, the CDR3 reads TGTGCCAGCAGCGCGCACAGGGGGGATAGCAATCAGCCCCAGCATTTT.

This rearrangement joins TRBV7-2 to TRBJ2-4; 9 nucleotides match TRBD2. The germline CDR1 and CDR2 sequences are SGHTA and FQGNSA. Germline trimming cut 7 bases from V and 5 bases from J; bases unmatched to any gene: 3. This CDR3 region has 13 residues. The CDR3 protein is CASKERGENIQYF. In DNA, the CDR3 is TGTGCCAGCAAGGAGCGGGGGGAAAACATTCAGTACTTC.

The rearrangement links TRBV12-2 to TRBJ1-5. TRBV12-2 is labeled a pseudogene. The CDR3 has 13 residues. As DNA, the CDR3 is TGTGCAAGTCGCCCCTCCTTGATTCAGCCCCAGCATTTT. It is translated as CASRPSLIQPQHF.

The V call is TRBV7-3, the J call TRBJ2-5, with a tentative D call TRBD2 (5 bases). This CDR3 contains 14 residues. Germline values: CDR1 SGHTA, CDR2 FQGTGA. Trimming stripped 4 bases from V and 5 bases from J, with 14 bases between. CDR3 protein: CASSSPGSRETQYF. In DNA form, the CDR3 reads TGTGCCAGCAGCTCTCCGGGGAGCCGCGAGACCCAGTACTTC.

The V call is TRBV2, the J call TRBJ1-6, with a weak D call TRBD1 (5 bases). The CDR3 has 13 amino acids. V was cut by 4 bases and J by 9 bases, with 10 bases left in between. Germline loops: CDR1 SNHLY, CDR2 FYNNEI. CDR3 sequence (DNA): TGTGCCAGCAGTGGTCCCGGGGGTTCACCCCTCCACTTT. Translation gives CASSGPGGSPLHF.

As DNA, the CDR3 is TGCGCCAGCAGCCAAATGGAGGGGGCAAGCTATGGCTACACCTTC. This sequence encodes CASSQMEGASYGYTF. V is TRBV4-1 and J is TRBJ1-2, with TRBD1 identical over 7 bases. The V gene end was trimmed by 2 bases and the J gene end by 4 bases; junction bases not matched to a gene: 7. This CDR3 is 15 amino acids long. CDR1 and CDR2 from the germline V gene are MGHRA and YSYEKL.

This chain links TRBV28 with TRBJ2-7; D may be TRBD1 or TRBD2 (7 bases each). Between the trimmed V and J ends, which lost 4 bases and 1 base, there was a span of 17 bases. Germline CDR1 is MDHEN and CDR2 is SYDVKM. The CDR3 runs 16 residues. The CDR3 here is CASSSTTGRGSYEQYF. The CDR3 DNA sequence: TGTGCCAGCAGTTCTACGACAGGGAGGGGTTCCTACGAGCAGTACTTC. Full variable domain (remainder filled in from reference TRBV28 and TRBJ2-7): DVKVTQSSRYLVKRTGEKVFLECVQDMDHENMFWYRQDPGLGLRLIYFSYDVKMKEKGDIPEGYSVSREKKERFSLILESASTNQTSMYLCASSSTTGRGSYEQYFGPGTRLTVT.

The chain is built from TRBV2 and TRBJ1-6; D gene uncertain. CDR3 length equals 15 residues. Germline V gives CDR1 SNHLY, CDR2 FYNNEI. V lost 0 bases and J 10 bases, leaving 13 bases between the germline ends. The CDR3 protein is CASSEAPFGGSPLHF. The CDR3 DNA follows: TGTGCCAGCAGTGAAGCGCCGTTTGGTGGCTCACCCCTCCACTTT.

The chain has TRBV19 and TRBJ1-4; possible D gene TRBD1, 5 bases. The CDR3 length is 14 residues. V lost 4 bases to trimming and J lost 10 bases, with 16 bases between them. From germline, CDR1 is LNHDA and CDR2 SQIVND (reference sequence). The CDR3 coding sequence is TGTGCCAGTAGTACGGGGGGTCCCGGCGGAAAACTGTTTTTT. Protein product: CASSTGGPGGKLFF.

The chain links TRBV7-3 to TRBJ2-3, with a tentative D call TRBD2 (6 bases). Germline V gene data show CDR1 as SGHTA and CDR2 as FQGTGA. Trimming cost V 1 base and J 2 bases, with 13 bases left between them. This CDR3 is built from 16 residues. The CDR3 sequence: CASSLNGRGNTDTQYF. The CDR3 DNA reads TGTGCCAGCAGCTTAAATGGTCGGGGGAACACAGATACGCAGTATTTT.